Following are 3 T cell receptor beta chains from one sample sequenced in a study of T cells in Graves' hyperthyroidism and ophthalmopathy. Amplified TCR beta CDR3 regions derived from RNA transcripts. The HTBI set primed first-round TCR CDR3 RT-PCR. Via MiXCR, TCRdb re-called the multiplex PCR reads, giving one row per CDR3 protein. The table includes 480,000 or so distinct CDR3 sequences, over 45% detected once. The material sequenced was peripheral blood or thyroid tissue (not recorded which). The receptors here all came from an adult woman with Graves' disease, either hyperthyroidism or ophthalmopathy (not recorded which).

This clonotype has a handful of counts. The chain joins TRBV29-1 to TRBJ1-4, with 12 bases fitting TRBD1. Per the germline V gene, CDR1 is SQVTM and CDR2 is ANQGSEA. V gave up 7 bases and J gave up 5 bases; unmatched junction bases: 8. CDR3 length equals 15 residues. The CDR3 sequence: CSASGTGGANEKLFF. The CDR3 bases are TGCAGCGCATCCGGGACAGGGGGCGCAAATGAAAAACTGTTTTTT.

The chain has TRBV10-3 and TRBJ1-2; TRBD1 agrees at 7 bases. Germline CDR1 is ENHRY and CDR2 is SYGVKD. V trimming: 5 bases; J trimming: 12 bases; junction bases outside the gene matches: 15. This CDR3 region has 14 residues. The CDR3 sequence: CAISTGQASSGNTF. CDR3 bases: TGTGCCATCAGTACTGGACAGGCGAGCTCTGGAAACACCTTC.

The chain joins TRBV10-2 to TRBJ2-7, with D perhaps TRBD1 (5 bases). Germline CDR1 is WSHSY and CDR2 is SAAADI. The CDR3 loop spans 12 amino acids. V gave up 3 bases and J gave up 5 bases, with 8 bases separating them. The CDR3 DNA sequence: TGCGCCAGCAGTGAAGGGGCAAACGAGCAGTACTTC. Protein product: CASSEGANEQYF.